One sample yielded the 23 T cell receptor beta chains listed below, sequenced in a study of regulatory T cells in long-lasting Graves disease (TCRdb year 2021). Library preparation used multiplex PCR. Data came from an Illumina HiSeq 4000. CDR3 regions were amplified by Arm-PCR with iRepertoire HTBI primers to construct TCR beta libraries. Starting from the raw public reads, TCRdb applied fastp trimming at Q25, assembled clones with MiXCR and retained in-frame beta chains. Entries that share a CDR3 protein sequence are merged under the most common genes and DNA. Across this sample there are approximately 400,000 distinct CDR3 sequences, with less than 25% seen only once. More than 20% of the sample goes to the ten largest clones. This specimen's time point label, interpreted: persistent/refractory GD, antithyroid drugs over 5 years with positive TRAb. For both TCR sequencing and RNA sequencing, RNA was extracted from PBMCs using TRIzol.

The sample here was peripheral blood mononuclear cells (PBMCs), taken when the disease was refractory, from a patient treated with antithyroid drugs. These TCRs come from a female donor with Graves disease.

Only a few counts were recorded for this clonotype. The genes are TRBV30 and TRBJ2-7, with 8 nucleotides matching TRBD2. The germline CDR1 and CDR2 sequences are GTSNPN and SVGIG (reference sequence). The CDR3 is made up of 17 amino acids. Unmatched junction bases numbered 24, after V lost 5 bases and J lost 9 bases. CDR3 sequence: CAWGTRGKAGALSGQYF. For the CDR3, the DNA is TGTGCCTGGGGGACAAGGGGGAAAGCGGGAGCCCTGTCGGGGCAGTACTTC.

The table lists this clonotype with a few counts. The rearrangement uses TRBV28 and TRBJ2-3, with 9 positions matching TRBD2. The J segment lost 5 bases and the V segment lost 2 bases, leaving 5 bases of the junction unmatched. CDR3 length equals 15 residues. Germline CDR1 reads MDHEN; CDR2 reads SYDVKM. The CDR3 region is CASSLVAGVLDTQYF. CDR3 bases: TGTGCCAGCAGTTTAGTAGCGGGAGTTTTAGATACGCAGTATTTT. Combining the CDR3 with reference TRBV28 and TRBJ2-3 gives the whole variable domain DVKVTQSSRYLVKRTGEKVFLECVQDMDHENMFWYRQDPGLGLRLIYFSYDVKMKEKGDIPEGYSVSREKKERFSLILESASTNQTSMYLCASSLVAGVLDTQYFGPGTRLTVL.

This chain joins TRBV29-1 and TRBJ2-7; D gene ambiguous. The CDR3 runs to 12 residues. Germline values: CDR1 SQVTM, CDR2 ANQGSEA. The ends were cut back, 4 bases at V and 0 bases at J, with 7 bases in the middle. The CDR3 sequence is CSVGEPSYEQYF. The DNA for the CDR3 is TGCAGCGTTGGCGAGCCCTCCTACGAGCAGTACTTC.

The chain recombines TRBV20-1 with TRBJ1-3; no firm D call. Germline V lookup: CDR1 DFQATT, CDR2 SNEGSKA (reference sequence). The CDR3 consists of 14 residues. The V gene lost 3 bases and the J gene lost 4 bases, with 13 bases spanning the gap. The CDR3 spells CSASPRPEGNTIYF. CDR3 bases: TGCAGTGCTAGTCCCCGGCCAGAAGGAAACACCATATATTTT.

Only a few counts were recorded for this clonotype. The CDR3: CASSGWEPATNEKLFF. For the CDR3, the DNA is TGTGCCAGCAGCGGCTGGGAGCCTGCAACTAATGAAAAACTGTTTTTT. The gene calls are TRBV7-9 and TRBJ1-4, with D unresolved. The ends were cut back, 5 bases at V and 0 bases at J, with 13 bases in the middle. Germline CDR1 reads SEHNR; CDR2 reads FQNEAQ (reference sequence). The CDR3 extends over 16 amino acids.

This clonotype was recorded only once. The chain combines TRBV12-3 or TRBV12-4 with TRBJ2-3; 15 bases are shared with TRBD2. The CDR3 runs 17 residues. J was trimmed by 5 bases and V by 1 base; bases with no gene match: 4. Here the CDR3 DNA reads TGTGCCAGCAGTTTAGGGACTAGCGGGAGGGCCGGAGATACGCAGTATTTT. Protein: CASSLGTSGRAGDTQYF.

V gene TRBV7-2 combines with J gene TRBJ2-1, with 7 bases lining up with TRBD2. The CDR3 extends over 14 amino acids. From germline, CDR1 is SGHTA and CDR2 FQGNSA. V was pared by 5 bases and J by 4 bases, with 5 bases of the junction left unmatched. In DNA form, the CDR3 reads TGTGCCAGCAGCCCCTGGGGGGGATACAATGAGCAGTTCTTC. This gives the protein CASSPWGGYNEQFF.

The rearrangement links TRBV5-1 to TRBJ2-7, with D possibly called TRBD1 or TRBD2 (7 bases each). The CDR3 is 14 amino acids. The V and J ends lost 1 base and 4 bases respectively, with 12 bases between them. CDR1 SGHRS and CDR2 YFSETQ come from the germline V gene. The DNA for the CDR3 is TGCGCCAGCAGCTTGCGACAGGGAGGGTACGAGCAGTACTTC. Translation: CASSLRQGGYEQYF.

This clonotype appeared many times. The chain recombines TRBV20-1 with TRBJ2-1, with TRBD1 identical over 8 bases. Trimming cost V 6 bases and J 3 bases; bases outside gene matches: 7. The germline V gene has CDR1 DFQATT and CDR2 SNEGSKA (reference sequence). The CDR3 extends over 14 amino acids. CDR3 coding DNA: TGCAGTGCGCCAGGGGGCGTGGGCTACAATGAGCAGTTCTTC. It is translated as CSAPGGVGYNEQFF.

In this sample, this clonotype turned up many times. The V call is TRBV24-1, the J call TRBJ2-3, with 7 bases that match TRBD1. Germline V lookup: CDR1 KGHDR, CDR2 SFDVKD. V shed 4 bases and J 9 bases; nucleotides not matched to a gene: 6. The CDR3 totals 13 residues. The CDR3 here is CATSETGARTQYF. CDR3 DNA sequence: TGTGCCACCAGTGAAACAGGGGCAAGAACGCAGTATTTT.

This clonotype was seen a few times. The chain couples TRBV6-1 to TRBJ1-5, with D uncertain. Per the germline V gene, CDR1 is MNHNS and CDR2 is SASEGT. Deletions cut 1 base from V and 1 base from J, with 8 bases between. This CDR3 has 15 amino acids. The CDR3 spells CASSEGLKSNQPQHF. The DNA for the CDR3 is TGTGCCAGCAGTGAAGGATTAAAAAGCAATCAGCCCCAGCATTTT.

This clonotype has ten or more counts. The chain has TRBV7-2 and TRBJ1-2; D is possibly TRBD1 (6 bases). Trimming removed 5 bases at V and 10 bases at J, with 17 bases between. Germline V gene lookup returns CDR1 SGHTA and CDR2 FQGNSA. CDR3 length: 13 amino acids. Written as DNA, the CDR3 is TGTGCCAGCAGCCAGGGGAACAGGGTCGACTACACCTTC. It yields the protein CASSQGNRVDYTF.

The chain is built from TRBV7-6 and TRBJ2-2; possibly TRBD2 for D (5 bases). Trimming stripped 1 base from V and 4 bases from J, with 16 bases between. The CDR3 sequence is 17 residues long. Germline CDR1 reads SGHVS; CDR2 reads FNYEAQ. CDR3 bases: TGTGCCAGCAGCTTAGTGGGGTCTAGCACAGCCACCGGGGAGCTGTTTTTT. It is translated as CASSLVGSSTATGELFF.

This clonotype occurred many times. CDR3 protein: CASSQGRFYGYTF. The DNA for the CDR3 is TGTGCCAGCAGTCAGGGACGGTTCTATGGCTACACCTTC. The chain carries TRBV16 and TRBJ1-2, with a tentative D call TRBD1 (5 bases). CDR1 is KGHSY and CDR2 is FQNENV in the germline V gene. V dropped 6 bases and J dropped 4 bases, with 12 bases sitting between them. CDR3 length: 13 amino acids.

This clonotype was seen only a few times. The V and J genes are TRBV9 and TRBJ2-7, with unresolved D. The CDR3 is made up of 14 amino acids. V lost 2 bases and J lost 0, with 9 bases in between. Looked up from germline, CDR1 is SGDLS and CDR2 is YYNGEE. CDR3 nucleotide sequence: TGTGCCAGCAGCGTCAGTCCGAGCTCCTACGAGCAGTACTTC. The encoded protein is CASSVSPSSYEQYF.

This clonotype turned up a few times. The chain couples TRBV9 to TRBJ2-1, with a possible D match to TRBD2 (6 bases). V lost 1 base and J 7 bases, leaving 12 bases between the germline ends. Germline CDR1 SGDLS, CDR2 YYNGEE. The CDR3 consists of 14 residues. DNA for the CDR3: TGTGCCAGCAGCGTACTAGCGACGGGAAATGAGCAGTTCTTC. This encodes CASSVLATGNEQFF. The full variable domain, rest sourced from reference TRBV9 and TRBJ2-1, is DSGVTQTPKHLITATGQRVTLRCSPRSGDLSVYWYQQSLDQGLQFLIQYYNGEERAKGNILERFSAQQFPDLHSELNLSSLELGDSALYFCASSVLATGNEQFFGPGTRLTVL.

The CDR3 protein is CSARAQRWYTEAFF. The CDR3 nucleotides are TGCAGTGCTAGAGCCCAACGGTGGTACACTGAAGCTTTCTTT. The chain carries TRBV20-1 and TRBJ1-1; D is ambiguous. Per germline, CDR1 DFQATT and CDR2 SNEGSKA (reference sequence). This CDR3 has 14 residues. The V end lost 1 base, the J end lost 3 bases, and 12 bases lay between the germline ends.

DNA for the CDR3: TGTGCCTGGAGTGGCATAGCAGGGCCCGGGGAGCTGTTTTTT. Translation: CAWSGIAGPGELFF. V and J are TRBV30 and TRBJ2-2; maybe TRBD1 (5 bases). V dropped 1 base and J dropped 6 bases, with 12 bases sitting between them. The CDR3 covers 14 residues. Germline loops: CDR1 GTSNPN, CDR2 SVGIG (reference sequence).

This clonotype was seen at least ten times. The V gene is TRBV7-9, the J gene TRBJ2-7, with D possibly matching TRBD1 (5 bases). Trimming cost V 4 bases and J 2 bases, with 18 bases left between them. The CDR3 totals 16 residues. CDR1 and CDR2 from the germline V gene are SEHNR and FQNEAQ (reference sequence). CDR3 protein: CASSSAEWTFAYEQYF. The CDR3 region has the DNA TGTGCCAGCAGCTCGGCCGAATGGACATTTGCCTACGAGCAGTACTTC.

This clonotype was counted many times. The CDR3 is CASSLVRTSGSHEQYF. The CDR3 DNA reads TGTGCCAGCAGCTTAGTGAGGACTAGCGGGAGCCACGAGCAGTACTTC. The chain has TRBV7-2 and TRBJ2-7, with 13 positions matching TRBD2. This CDR3 region has 16 residues. Per germline, CDR1 SGHTA and CDR2 FQGNSA. Germline trimming cut 1 base from V and 5 bases from J; bases unmatched to any gene: 5.

Remarks on this clonotype: With a much larger clone just one base away, this may be a read error. The rearrangement joins TRBV27 to TRBJ1-5; tentative D call: TRBD1 (6 bases). V was cut by 6 bases and J by 3 bases, with 12 bases left in between. From germline, CDR1 is MNHEY and CDR2 SMNVEV (reference sequence). This CDR3 region has 14 residues. Here the CDR3 reads CASSPGTTNQPQHF. The DNA of the CDR3 is TGTGCCAGCAGCCCCGGGACAACCAATCAGCCCCAGCATTTT.

This sequence joins TRBV24-1 and TRBJ2-7; no clear D gene. In germline, CDR1 is KGHDR, CDR2 SFDVKD. CDR3 length equals 10 residues. Trimming took 12 bases from V and 4 from J, leaving 9 bases between them. CDR3 bases: TGTGCCCCGGACGGTTACGAGCAGTACTTC. Protein: CAPDGYEQYF.

The rearrangement joins TRBV30 to TRBJ1-4; TRBD1 matches at 10 bases. This CDR3 has 15 amino acids. Germline trimming cut 2 bases from V and 6 bases from J; bases unmatched to any gene: 6. Germline CDR1 is GTSNPN and CDR2 is SVGIG (reference sequence). CDR3: CAWSPTGQGYEKLFF. The DNA of the CDR3 is TGTGCCTGGAGTCCCACGGGACAGGGGTATGAAAAACTGTTTTTT.